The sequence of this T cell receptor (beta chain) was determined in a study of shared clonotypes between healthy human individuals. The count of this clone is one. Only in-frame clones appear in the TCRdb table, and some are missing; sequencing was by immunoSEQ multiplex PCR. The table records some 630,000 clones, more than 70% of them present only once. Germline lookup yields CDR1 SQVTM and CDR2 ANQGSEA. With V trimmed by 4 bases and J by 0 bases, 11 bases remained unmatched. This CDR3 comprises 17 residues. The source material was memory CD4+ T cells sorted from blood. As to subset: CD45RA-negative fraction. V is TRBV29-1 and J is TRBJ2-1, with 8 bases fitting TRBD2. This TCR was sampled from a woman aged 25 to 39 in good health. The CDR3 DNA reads TGCAGCGTTGTGCGTAACCCCACTAGCGGCTCCTACAATGAGCAGTTCTTC. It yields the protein CSVVRNPTSGSYNEQFF.